The sequence of this T cell receptor (beta chain) was determined in a study of blood T cells in healthy people across ages. General study results and limits: Per-million-T-cell TCR beta diversity fell roughly linearly with age.

Germline loops: CDR1 DFQATT, CDR2 SNEGSKA (reference sequence). V lost 2 bases, J lost 5 bases, and 12 bases lay in between. This CDR3 comprises 13 residues. A note on this clonotype: What it binds is not known.

Sample-barcoded 5' priming and a J-beta primer mix drove a second PCR of roughly 6 to 12 cycles. Via MiXCR, TCRdb re-called the 5' RACE reads, giving one row per CDR3 protein. This table has approximately 320,000 distinct CDR3 sequences, about 25% appearing once. Sequencing used blood. The chain carries TRBV20-1 and TRBJ2-5; TRBD2 might be the D (6 bases). This clonotype was obtained from a woman aged 70-85 years in good health. DNA of the CDR3: TGCAGTGCTAGAAGGGGAAGCGGGGAGACCCAGTACTTC. It encodes CSARRGSGETQYF.